A single sample gave rise to the 27 T cell receptor beta chains below, sequenced in a study of blood T cells in healthy people across ages. Combining a sample-barcoded 5' primer with a J-beta primer mix, a second PCR ran for roughly 7 to 12 cycles. Using its own MiXCR run on the 5' RACE reads, TCRdb lists one record per CDR3 protein. The data contain around 280,000 distinct CDR3 sequences, about 25% of them seen just once; the ten biggest clones take up 29%. Sample: blood. The receptors were sampled from a woman in her 70s in good health.

A few counts support this clonotype. The chain employs TRBV29-1 and TRBJ1-1, with D possibly matching TRBD1 (5 bases). With 7 bases removed from V and 1 base from J, the gap between germline ends came to 7 bases. The CDR3 loop spans 11 amino acids. Germline lookup yields CDR1 SQVTM and CDR2 ANQGSEA. CDR3 in amino acids: CSAGTNTEAFF. For the CDR3, the DNA is TGCAGCGCGGGGACGAACACTGAAGCTTTCTTT.

The CDR3 is CSARDETGSDVDEQFF. The CDR3 region has the DNA TGCAGTGCTAGAGACGAGACAGGGTCAGATGTGGATGAGCAGTTCTTC. The V call is TRBV20-1, the J call TRBJ2-1; 7 bases line up with TRBD1. V was pared by 0 bases and J by 8 bases, with 13 bases of the junction left unmatched. The CDR3 loop spans 16 amino acids. Germline assignment: CDR1 DFQATT and CDR2 SNEGSKA (reference sequence).

The chain employs TRBV4-1 and TRBJ1-5; the D is unclear. The CDR3 loop spans 15 amino acids. The germline V gene has CDR1 MGHRA and CDR2 YSYEKL. Trimming removed 4 bases from V and 3 bases from J, with 13 bases in between. CDR3 in amino acids: CASSPGLGPNQPQHF. For the CDR3, the DNA is TGCGCCAGCAGCCCTGGACTGGGCCCCAATCAGCCCCAGCATTTT.

This clonotype has just a few counts. The chain employs TRBV5-1 and TRBJ2-1, with unresolved D. The CDR3 consists of 12 residues. Germline V lookup: CDR1 SGHRS, CDR2 YFSETQ. V lost 7 bases and J lost 3, with 8 bases in between. The CDR3 bases are TGCGCCAGCCGCGCAGGCTACAATGAGCAGTTCTTC. Translating gives CASRAGYNEQFF.

This clonotype was observed many times. The CDR3 bases are TGTGCCAGCAGCTTACAGGGGTTGGAAGAGACCCAGTACTTC. This gives the protein CASSLQGLEETQYF. This sequence joins TRBV7-9 and TRBJ2-5; D may be TRBD1 (6 bases). V lost 2 bases and J lost 3, with 10 bases in between. This CDR3 region has 14 residues. Germline V CDR1 and CDR2: SEHNR, FQNEAQ (reference sequence).

This rearrangement joins TRBV7-9 to TRBJ2-7; D unclear. The germline gives CDR1 SEHNR, CDR2 FQNEAQ (reference sequence). This CDR3 has 14 residues. The V end lost 5 bases, the J end lost 4 bases, and 15 bases lay between the germline ends. The DNA of the CDR3 is TGTGCCAGCAGCCAGCCAGGACCAGAATACGAGCAGTACTTC. Encoded protein: CASSQPGPEYEQYF.

In this sample, this clonotype turned up a few times. This chain connects TRBV12-3 or TRBV12-4 to TRBJ1-3; D is perhaps TRBD1 (6 bases). V lost 8 bases and J lost 0, with 8 bases in between. The CDR3 has 13 amino acids. This chain's CDR3 is CASGQNSGNTIYF. The CDR3 DNA sequence: TGTGCCAGCGGACAGAACTCTGGAAACACCATATATTTT.

The V call is TRBV7-9, the J call TRBJ1-1, with TRBD1 matching 7 bases. J lost 5 bases, V lost 3 bases, and 12 bases had no gene match. The CDR3 is 16 amino acids. CDR1 and CDR2 (germline): SEHNR, FQNEAQ (reference sequence). In nucleotides, the CDR3 is TGTGCCAGCAGCTTCGCCCCTGGACAGGCTGGAACTGAAGCTTTCTTT. It specifies CASSFAPGQAGTEAFF.

Ten or more counts support this clonotype. This sequence joins TRBV27 and TRBJ2-1, with D possibly matching TRBD1 (5 bases). The CDR3 extends over 15 amino acids. V lost 4 bases and J 7 bases, leaving 17 bases between the germline ends. Germline CDR1 and CDR2: MNHEY and SMNVEV (reference sequence). The CDR3 bases are TGTGCCAGCAGTTCGCCCGAAAGGGGTGCTAATGAGCAGTTCTTC. Translating gives CASSSPERGANEQFF.

This clonotype was recorded a few times. This chain uses TRBV20-1 with TRBJ2-3; 8 nucleotides match TRBD2. CDR1 and CDR2 (germline): DFQATT, SNEGSKA (reference sequence). The ends lost 6 bases at V and 5 bases at J; junction bases unmatched: 13. The CDR3 runs to 15 residues. The CDR3 sequence is CSATFREGVGDTQYF. The CDR3 DNA reads TGCAGTGCCACTTTCCGGGAGGGTGTAGGAGATACGCAGTATTTT.

CDR3 DNA sequence: TGTGCCAGCAGCCCCTTGGGGAAGAACTACGAGCAGTACTTC. Translating gives CASSPLGKNYEQYF. J is TRBJ2-7 and V is TRBV7-3, with no clear D. Trimming left V 5 bases short and J 3 bases short, with 14 bases between. The CDR3 has 14 amino acids. Per the germline V gene, CDR1 is SGHTA and CDR2 is FQGTGA.

This chain links TRBV20-1 with TRBJ2-1, with 15 nucleotides matching TRBD2. CDR1 is DFQATT, CDR2 SNEGSKA, per germline (reference sequence). Losses at the gene ends were 5 bases for V and 9 bases for J; bases not matched to a gene: 8. The CDR3 runs to 15 residues. CDR3 sequence reads: CSALGTSGRWGEQFF. CDR3 nucleotides: TGCAGTGCTCTCGGGACTAGCGGGAGGTGGGGTGAGCAGTTCTTC.

This clonotype was observed a handful of times. The chain joins TRBV28 to TRBJ2-7; 10 bases agree with TRBD1. This CDR3 contains 18 residues. V lost 0 bases, J lost 4 bases, and 12 bases stayed unmatched. Germline V CDR1 and CDR2: MDHEN, SYDVKM. DNA for the CDR3: TGTGCCAGCAGTTTATGGGGGAGGGTAGGGACAGGGGTTTACGAGCAGTACTTC. This codes for CASSLWGRVGTGVYEQYF.

The table lists this clonotype with a few counts. Its ends do not fully match the called genes, so a read error is possible. The chain carries TRBV10-2 and TRBJ2-7; no clear D. CDR3 size: 14 residues. Germline values: CDR1 WSHSY, CDR2 SAAADI. The CDR3: CASSVNVVSYGQYF. CDR3 bases: TGCGCCAGCAGTGTTAACGTGGTCTCCTACGGGCAGTACTTC.

There are a few counts of this clonotype. This rearrangement joins TRBV28 to TRBJ2-7, with 7 bases lining up with TRBD1. Germline V gene sequence: CDR1 MDHEN, CDR2 SYDVKM. The length of the CDR3 is 12 residues. After removal of 4 bases from V and 7 bases from J, the junction contained 4 bases not matched to a gene. DNA for the CDR3: TGTGCCAGCAGTTACGACAGGGCTGAGCAGTACTTC. Its translation: CASSYDRAEQYF. The variable domain in full, completed from reference TRBV28 and TRBJ2-7, reads DVKVTQSSRYLVKRTGEKVFLECVQDMDHENMFWYRQDPGLGLRLIYFSYDVKMKEKGDIPEGYSVSREKKERFSLILESASTNQTSMYLCASSYDRAEQYFGPGTRLTVT.

This clonotype has just a few counts. This chain connects TRBV6-5 to TRBJ1-3; 7 positions agree with TRBD1. Trimming removed 4 bases from V and 4 bases from J; junction bases left unmatched: 4. The length of the CDR3 is 14 residues. The germline V gene has CDR1 MNHEY and CDR2 SVGAGI. CDR3 sequence (DNA): TGTGCCAGCAGTTTTAACAGGGGCGGAAACACCATATATTTT. Translating it yields CASSFNRGGNTIYF.

There are a few counts of this clonotype. A junction boundary mismatches the germline segment, possibly from a read error. This sequence joins TRBV6-1 and TRBJ1-1; D perhaps matches TRBD1 (5 bases). This CDR3 contains 13 residues. CDR1 is MNHNS, CDR2 SASEGT, per germline. CDR3 sequence reads: CASSATVNTEAFF. The CDR3 nucleotides are TGTGCTAGCTCCGCGACAGTGAACACTGAGGCTTTCTTT.

The rearrangement links TRBV28 to TRBJ1-2; 8 bases align to TRBD1. V shed 2 bases and J 8 bases; nucleotides not matched to a gene: 7. The CDR3 is made up of 14 amino acids. Germline CDR1 MDHEN, CDR2 SYDVKM. CDR3 coding DNA: TGTGCCAGCAGTTTACAGGGGGCCTTCGGGGGCTACACCTTC. This translates into CASSLQGAFGGYTF.

This clonotype was seen a handful of times. This chain links TRBV3-1 with TRBJ2-5; the D is unclear. TRBJ2-7 matches the DNA end more closely, so the J call is doubtful. Germline V lookup: CDR1 LGHDT, CDR2 YNNKEL (reference sequence). The length of the CDR3 is 13 residues. The CDR3 DNA is TGTGCCAGCAAGTGGTCAAATACCTACGAGCAGTACTTC. It is translated as CASKWSNTYEQYF.

This clonotype was detected many times. The rearrangement links TRBV28 to TRBJ2-6; D unclear. This CDR3 region has 14 residues. The germline V gene encodes CDR1 MDHEN and CDR2 SYDVKM. The V end lost 3 bases, the J end lost 0 bases, and 3 bases lay between the germline ends. CDR3 sequence (DNA): TGTGCCAGCAGTTTTGGCTCTGGGGCCAACGTCCTGACTTTC. Residues: CASSFGSGANVLTF. The whole variable domain, filled in from reference TRBV28 and TRBJ2-6, reads DVKVTQSSRYLVKRTGEKVFLECVQDMDHENMFWYRQDPGLGLRLIYFSYDVKMKEKGDIPEGYSVSREKKERFSLILESASTNQTSMYLCASSFGSGANVLTFGAGSRLTVL.

This clonotype was detected a few times. V usage is TRBV7-2 and J usage is TRBJ2-7; no definite D call. CDR1 is SGHTA, CDR2 FQGNSA, per germline. The CDR3 extends over 11 amino acids. V was pared by 5 bases and J by 6 bases, with 8 bases between. The CDR3 bases are TGTGCCAGCAGCCTATCTTCCGAGCAGTACTTC. The encoded protein is CASSLSSEQYF.

The gene calls are TRBV29-1 and TRBJ1-2; TRBD1 agrees at 10 bases. Germline V gene lookup returns CDR1 SQVTM and CDR2 ANQGSEA. Trimming cost V 5 bases and J 5 bases; bases outside gene matches: 8. The CDR3 loop spans 14 amino acids. The CDR3 protein is CSVFKGTGEYGYTF. The CDR3 region has the DNA TGCAGCGTTTTCAAGGGGACAGGGGAATATGGCTACACCTTC.

The table lists this clonotype with a few counts. The CDR3 region is CSARGGSSSYNEQFF. The CDR3 nucleotides are TGCAGTGCTAGGGGCGGATCGAGCTCCTACAATGAGCAGTTCTTC. V is TRBV20-1 and J is TRBJ2-1, with no clear D. The V and J ends lost 3 bases and 0 bases respectively, with 12 bases between them. Per germline, CDR1 DFQATT and CDR2 SNEGSKA (reference sequence). This CDR3 has 15 residues.

The genes are TRBV15 and TRBJ2-5; a weak D match, TRBD2 (6 bases). Germline assignment: CDR1 LNHNV and CDR2 YYDKDF (reference sequence). The CDR3 consists of 15 residues. Trimming pared 0 bases from V and 6 bases from J, leaving 14 bases between. Written as DNA, the CDR3 is TGTGCCACCAGCAGAGATCGGGGGACCGCCCAGACCCAGTACTTC. This translates into CATSRDRGTAQTQYF.

This clonotype has ten or more counts. V usage is TRBV11-2 and J usage is TRBJ1-6; TRBD1 agrees at 7 bases. This CDR3 spans 17 amino acids. Germline values: CDR1 SGHAT, CDR2 FQNNGV. The J segment lost 5 bases and the V segment lost 6 bases, leaving 13 bases of the junction unmatched. The CDR3 region is CASRPLGAGGDNSPLHF. For the CDR3, the DNA is TGTGCCAGCAGGCCCTTGGGTGCAGGGGGTGATAATTCACCCCTCCACTTT.

The CDR3 loop is CASRGYSYEQYF. DNA for the CDR3: TGTGCCAGCAGGGGGTACTCCTACGAGCAGTACTTC. The rearrangement uses TRBV28 and TRBJ2-7; D is unclear. The CDR3 runs 12 residues. Trimming took off 6 bases at V and 0 bases at J, with 6 bases between the two ends. CDR1 is MDHEN, CDR2 SYDVKM, per germline.

The rearrangement joins TRBV3-1 to TRBJ2-1, with 10 bases that match TRBD2. The CDR3 consists of 15 residues. Germline V gives CDR1 LGHDT, CDR2 YNNKEL (reference sequence). J was trimmed by 5 bases and V by 2 bases; bases with no gene match: 3. The CDR3 DNA reads as TGTGCCAGCAGCCAACTAGCGGGAGTGAACAATGAGCAGTTCTTC. Translated, it gives CASSQLAGVNNEQFF.